These 15 T cell receptor beta chains share one sample of origin, sequenced in a study of T cell responses to AZD1222 COVID-19 vaccine. Here immunoSEQ multiplex PCR was the method, and the copy in TCRdb shows in-frame clones only, minus some. The data show 150,000 or so clones, about 89% seen once. The material sequenced was peripheral blood, taken 28 days after the second AZD1222 dose. The receptors here all came from an adult who received the AZD1222 COVID-19 vaccine.

The V and J genes are TRBV5-6 and TRBJ1-4; D is unresolved. CDR3 length: 12 amino acids. V lost 3 bases and J lost 11, with 11 bases in between. Germline V gives CDR1 SGHDT, CDR2 YYEEEE. CDR3 protein: CASSSDLGKLFF. CDR3 nucleotides: TGTGCCAGCAGCTCAGACCTGGGGAAACTGTTTTTT.

The rearrangement joins TRBV6-5 to TRBJ2-3, with 10 bases lining up with TRBD1. V lost 2 bases and J lost 6; bases outside the gene matches: 8. CDR1 MNHEY and CDR2 SVGAGI come from the germline V gene. The CDR3 covers 16 residues. The CDR3 reads CASSYAGQGEEDTQYF. In DNA form, the CDR3 reads TGTGCCAGCAGTTACGCCGGACAGGGGGAAGAGGATACGCAGTATTTT.

The chain recombines TRBV30 with TRBJ1-3; D possibly corresponds to TRBD1 (6 bases). This CDR3 comprises 16 residues. Trimming cost V 0 bases and J 3 bases, with 15 bases left between them. The germline V gene encodes CDR1 GTSNPN and CDR2 SVGIG (reference sequence). DNA of the CDR3: TGTGCCTGGAGTGTTACTGGTGGGGGCCTTGGAAACACCATATATTTT. It encodes CAWSVTGGGLGNTIYF.

The rearrangement uses TRBV27 and TRBJ1-1; 7 bases fit TRBD1. The CDR3 consists of 12 residues. Trimming cost V 10 bases and J 4 bases; bases outside gene matches: 6. Per the germline V gene, CDR1 is MNHEY and CDR2 is SMNVEV (reference sequence). This chain's CDR3 is CATKTGPTEAFF. CDR3 sequence (DNA): TGTGCCACCAAGACAGGGCCCACTGAAGCTTTCTTT.

V usage is TRBV4-2 and J usage is TRBJ1-3; D is undetermined. Trimming removed 4 bases from V and 0 bases from J, with 16 bases in between. The CDR3 loop spans 17 amino acids. Per germline, CDR1 LGHNA and CDR2 YNFKEQ. CDR3 sequence (DNA): TGTGCCAGCAGCCGAGAGAAGGACCGAGACTCTGGAAACACCATATATTTT. Translated: CASSREKDRDSGNTIYF.

This chain connects TRBV6-2 or TRBV6-3 to TRBJ2-1; D gene ambiguous. Per germline, CDR1 MNHEY and CDR2 SVGEGT. CDR3 length equals 14 residues. Between the trimmed V and J ends, which lost 0 bases and 6 bases, there was a span of 9 bases. DNA for the CDR3: TGTGCCAGCAGTTACTCGCAGCTCTCCAATGAGCAGTTCTTC. Its protein product is CASSYSQLSNEQFF.

The chain recombines TRBV5-1 with TRBJ2-7, with 7 bases fitting TRBD1. CDR1 and CDR2 from the germline V gene are SGHRS and YFSETQ. The CDR3 length is 13 residues. After removal of 4 bases from V and 2 bases from J, the junction contained 3 bases not matched to a gene. The CDR3 here is CASSIGTAYEQYF. CDR3 sequence (DNA): TGCGCCAGCAGCATAGGGACAGCCTACGAGCAGTACTTC. Full variable domain (remainder filled in from reference TRBV5-1 and TRBJ2-7): KAGVTQTPRYLIKTRGQQVTLSCSPISGHRSVSWYQQTPGQGLQFLFEYFSETQRNKGNFPGRFSGRQFSNSRSEMNVSTLELGDSALYLCASSIGTAYEQYFGPGTRLTVT.

The rearrangement links TRBV7-2 to TRBJ1-2; D gene unclear. V was trimmed by 5 bases and J by 8 bases, leaving 18 bases between them. From germline, CDR1 is SGHTA and CDR2 FQGNSA. The CDR3 length is 14 residues. CDR3: CASSPTGFTEGYTF. CDR3 DNA sequence: TGTGCCAGCAGCCCGACGGGATTTACGGAGGGCTACACCTTC.

The chain employs TRBV19 and TRBJ1-2; D perhaps matches TRBD1 (6 bases). The germline V and J ends were trimmed by 10 bases and 6 bases, with 24 bases remaining between them. Germline loops: CDR1 LNHDA, CDR2 SQIVND (reference sequence). The CDR3 is made up of 15 amino acids. DNA of the CDR3: TGTGCCACCAGGACAGAACTCGGCCCCAATAATGGCTACACCTTC. Translation: CATRTELGPNNGYTF.

The genes are TRBV21-1 and TRBJ2-3; the table's D call, TRBD1, has no DNA check behind it. TRBV21-1 is given as a pseudogene. The CDR3 sequence is 18 residues long. DNA for the CDR3: TGTGCCAGCAGCAAAGCGCGAGGACAGGAGATAAACACAGATACGCAGTATTTT. Translation: CASSKARGQEINTDTQYF.

The chain has TRBV7-2 and TRBJ1-4, with a tentative D call TRBD1 (5 bases). This CDR3 spans 15 amino acids. Trimming cost V 0 bases and J 4 bases, with 9 bases left between them. The germline V gene encodes CDR1 SGHTA and CDR2 FQGNSA. Here the CDR3 reads CASSLAEGSNEKLFF. The CDR3 DNA sequence: TGTGCCAGCAGCTTAGCGGAGGGGAGTAATGAAAAACTGTTTTTT.

This clone has a single count. The genes are TRBV19 and TRBJ1-2; 7 positions agree with TRBD1. Germline V gene lookup returns CDR1 LNHDA and CDR2 SQIVND (reference sequence). V dropped 11 bases and J dropped 2; count of bases not matched to a gene: 11. The length of the CDR3 is 14 residues. The CDR3: CASSREGGNYGYTF. The CDR3, as DNA: TGTGCCTCTTCCAGGGAAGGGGGCAACTATGGCTACACCTTC.

The J gene is TRBJ2-7, the V gene TRBV6-6; no clear D. Germline CDR1 is MNHNY and CDR2 is SVGAGI (reference sequence). The length of the CDR3 is 13 residues. V dropped 2 bases and J dropped 2 bases, with 7 bases sitting between them. The CDR3: CASSYDGPYEQYF. The CDR3 DNA reads as TGTGCCAGCAGTTACGACGGCCCCTACGAGCAGTACTTC.

The V call is TRBV7-9, the J call TRBJ2-5, with D possibly TRBD2 on 5 matching bases. Trimming took off 4 bases at V and 5 bases at J, with 11 bases between the two ends. The germline gives CDR1 SEHNR, CDR2 FQNEAQ (reference sequence). CDR3 length equals 13 residues. CDR3 amino acids: CASSSDWRETQYF. CDR3 sequence (DNA): TGTGCCAGCAGCTCGGACTGGAGGGAGACCCAGTACTTC. The variable domain in full, with the rest retrieved from reference TRBV7-9 and TRBJ2-5, is DTGVSQNPRHKITKRGQNVTFRCDPISEHNRLYWYRQTLGQGPEFLTYFQNEAQLEKSRLLSDRFSAERPKGSFSTLEIQRTEQGDSAMYLCASSSDWRETQYFGPGTRLLVL.

J is TRBJ1-3 and V is TRBV18; D is undetermined. This CDR3 comprises 16 residues. Trimming stripped 3 bases from V and 3 bases from J, with 15 bases between. Germline CDR1 is KGHSH and CDR2 is LQKENI. The DNA of the CDR3 is TGTGCCAGCTCACCCTCATCCGGTGGTGGTGGAAACACCATATATTTT. Residues: CASSPSSGGGGNTIYF.